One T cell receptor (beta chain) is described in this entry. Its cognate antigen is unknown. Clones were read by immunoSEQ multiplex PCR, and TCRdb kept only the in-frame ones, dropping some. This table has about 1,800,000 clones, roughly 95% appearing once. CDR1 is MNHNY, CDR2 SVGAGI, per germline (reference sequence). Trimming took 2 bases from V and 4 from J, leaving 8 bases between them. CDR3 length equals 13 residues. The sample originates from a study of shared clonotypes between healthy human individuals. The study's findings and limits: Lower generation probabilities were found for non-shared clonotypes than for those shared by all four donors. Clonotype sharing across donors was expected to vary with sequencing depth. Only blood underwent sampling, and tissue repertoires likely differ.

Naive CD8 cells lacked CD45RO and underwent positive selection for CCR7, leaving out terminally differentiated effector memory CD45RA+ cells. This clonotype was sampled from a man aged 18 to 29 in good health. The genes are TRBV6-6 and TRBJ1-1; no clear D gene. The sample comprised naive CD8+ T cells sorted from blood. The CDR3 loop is CASSYPEGTEAFF. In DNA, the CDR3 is TGTGCCAGCAGTTACCCCGAAGGCACTGAAGCTTTCTTT.